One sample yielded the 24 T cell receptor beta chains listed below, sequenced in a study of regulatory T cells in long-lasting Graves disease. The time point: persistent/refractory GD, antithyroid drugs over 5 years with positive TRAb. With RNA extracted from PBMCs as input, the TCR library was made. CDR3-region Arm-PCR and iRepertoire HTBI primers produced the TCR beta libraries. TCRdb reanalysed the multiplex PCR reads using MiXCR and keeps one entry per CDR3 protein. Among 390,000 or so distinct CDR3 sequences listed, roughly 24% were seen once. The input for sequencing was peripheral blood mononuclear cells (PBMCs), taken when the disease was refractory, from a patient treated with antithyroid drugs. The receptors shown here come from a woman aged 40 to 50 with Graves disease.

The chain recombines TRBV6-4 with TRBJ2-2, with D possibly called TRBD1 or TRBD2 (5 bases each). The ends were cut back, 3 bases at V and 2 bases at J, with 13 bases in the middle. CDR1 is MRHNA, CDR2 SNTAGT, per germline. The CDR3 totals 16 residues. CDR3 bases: TGTGCCAGCAGTGAAGAGGGGCCGCTCAACACCGGGGAGCTGTTTTTT. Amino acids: CASSEEGPLNTGELFF.

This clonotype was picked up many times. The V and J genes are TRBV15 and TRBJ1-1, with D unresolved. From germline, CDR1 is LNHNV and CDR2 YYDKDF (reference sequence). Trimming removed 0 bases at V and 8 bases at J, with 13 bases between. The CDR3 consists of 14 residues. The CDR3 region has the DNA TGTGCCACCAGCAGAGATCTAATTGAGGACGAAGCTTTCTTT. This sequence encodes CATSRDLIEDEAFF. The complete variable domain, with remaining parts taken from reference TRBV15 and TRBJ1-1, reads DAMVIQNPRYQVTQFGKPVTLSCSQTLNHNVMYWYQQKSSQAPKLLFHYYDKDFNNEADTPDNFQSRRPNTSFCFLDIRSPGLGDTAMYLCATSRDLIEDEAFFGQGTRLTVV.

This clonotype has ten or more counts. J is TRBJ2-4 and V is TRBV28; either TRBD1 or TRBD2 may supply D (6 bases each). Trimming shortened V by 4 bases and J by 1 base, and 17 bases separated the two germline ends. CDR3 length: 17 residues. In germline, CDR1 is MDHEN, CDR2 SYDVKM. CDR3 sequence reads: CASSSTSPGAAKNIQYF. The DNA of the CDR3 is TGTGCCAGCAGTTCCACGTCTCCGGGGGCGGCCAAAAACATTCAGTACTTC.

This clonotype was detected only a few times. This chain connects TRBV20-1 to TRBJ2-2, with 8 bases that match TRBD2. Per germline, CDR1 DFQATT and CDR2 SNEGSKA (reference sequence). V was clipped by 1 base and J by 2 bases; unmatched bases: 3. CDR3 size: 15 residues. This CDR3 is CSARVSGSNTGELFF. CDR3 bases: TGCAGTGCTAGAGTAAGCGGGAGCAACACCGGGGAGCTGTTTTTT.

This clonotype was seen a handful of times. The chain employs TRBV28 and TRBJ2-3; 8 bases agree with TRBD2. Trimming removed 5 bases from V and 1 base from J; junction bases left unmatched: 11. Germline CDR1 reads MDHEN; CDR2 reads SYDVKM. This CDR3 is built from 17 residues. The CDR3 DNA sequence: TGTGCCAGCAGTCCAGCAAGCGGGAGTTTCGGCACAGATACGCAGTATTTT. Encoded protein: CASSPASGSFGTDTQYF.

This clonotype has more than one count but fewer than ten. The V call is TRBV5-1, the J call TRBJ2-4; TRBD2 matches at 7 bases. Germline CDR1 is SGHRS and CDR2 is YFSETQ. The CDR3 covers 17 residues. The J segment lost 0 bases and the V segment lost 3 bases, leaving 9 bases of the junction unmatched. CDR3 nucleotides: TGCGCCAGCAGCTCCTACGGACTAGGAGCAGCCAAAAACATTCAGTACTTC. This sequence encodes CASSSYGLGAAKNIQYF. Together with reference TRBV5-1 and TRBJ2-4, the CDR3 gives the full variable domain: KAGVTQTPRYLIKTRGQQVTLSCSPISGHRSVSWYQQTPGQGLQFLFEYFSETQRNKGNFPGRFSGRQFSNSRSEMNVSTLELGDSALYLCASSSYGLGAAKNIQYFGAGTRLSVL.

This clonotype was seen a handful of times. Here the CDR3 DNA reads TGTGCCACCAGCAGAATCTCGGGAGATACGCAGTATTTT. Its protein is CATSRISGDTQYF. The chain links TRBV15 to TRBJ2-3; D unresolved. This CDR3 is built from 13 residues. Trimming removed 2 bases from V and 5 bases from J, with 8 bases in between. Germline V gene sequence: CDR1 LNHNV, CDR2 YYDKDF (reference sequence).

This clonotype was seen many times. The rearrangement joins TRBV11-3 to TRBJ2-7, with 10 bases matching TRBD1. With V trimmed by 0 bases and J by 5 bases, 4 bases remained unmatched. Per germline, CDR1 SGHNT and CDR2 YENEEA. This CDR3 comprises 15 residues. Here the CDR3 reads CASSLEGTGAHEQYF. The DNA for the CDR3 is TGTGCCAGCAGCTTAGAAGGGACAGGGGCCCACGAGCAGTACTTC.

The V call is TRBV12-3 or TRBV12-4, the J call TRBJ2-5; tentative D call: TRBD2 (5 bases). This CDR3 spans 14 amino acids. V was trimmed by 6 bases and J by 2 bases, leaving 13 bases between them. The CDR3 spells CASRDGGGQETQYF. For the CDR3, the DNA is TGTGCCAGCAGGGATGGAGGCGGGCAAGAGACCCAGTACTTC.

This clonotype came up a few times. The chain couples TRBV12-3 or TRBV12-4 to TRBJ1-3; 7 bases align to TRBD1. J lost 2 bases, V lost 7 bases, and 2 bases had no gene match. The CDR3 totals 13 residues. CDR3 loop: CASTQGAGNTIYF. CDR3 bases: TGTGCCAGCACCCAGGGGGCTGGAAACACCATATATTTT.

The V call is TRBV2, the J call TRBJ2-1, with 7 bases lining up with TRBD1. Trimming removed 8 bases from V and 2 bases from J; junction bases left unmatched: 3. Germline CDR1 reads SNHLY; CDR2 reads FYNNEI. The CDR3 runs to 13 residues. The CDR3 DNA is TGTGCCAGCGGGACAGAAACCTACAATGAGCAGTTCTTC. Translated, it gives CASGTETYNEQFF.

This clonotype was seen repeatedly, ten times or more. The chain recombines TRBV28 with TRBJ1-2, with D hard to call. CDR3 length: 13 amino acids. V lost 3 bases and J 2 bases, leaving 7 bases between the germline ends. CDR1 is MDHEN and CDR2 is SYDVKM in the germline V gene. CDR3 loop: CASSFSTNYGYTF. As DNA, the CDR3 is TGTGCCAGCAGTTTTAGCACCAACTATGGCTACACCTTC.

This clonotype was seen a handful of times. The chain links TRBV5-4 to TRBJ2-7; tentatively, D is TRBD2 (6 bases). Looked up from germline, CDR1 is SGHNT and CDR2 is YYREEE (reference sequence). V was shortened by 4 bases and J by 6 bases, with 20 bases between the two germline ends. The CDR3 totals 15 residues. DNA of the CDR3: TGTGCCAGCAGCACCCTGTATGGAGGGCCGTTCGAGCAGTACTTC. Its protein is CASSTLYGGPFEQYF.

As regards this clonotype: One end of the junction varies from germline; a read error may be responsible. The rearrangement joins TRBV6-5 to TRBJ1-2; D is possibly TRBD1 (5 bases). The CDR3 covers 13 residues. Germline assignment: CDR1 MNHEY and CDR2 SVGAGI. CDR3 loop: CASSYFQGGGYAF. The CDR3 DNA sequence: TGTGCCAGCAGTTACTTCCAGGGTGGAGGCTACGCCTTC.

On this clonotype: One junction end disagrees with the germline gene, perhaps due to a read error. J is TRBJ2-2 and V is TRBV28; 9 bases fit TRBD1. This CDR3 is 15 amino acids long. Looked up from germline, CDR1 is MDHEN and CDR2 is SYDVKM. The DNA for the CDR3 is TGTGCCAGCAGTATCGGACAGGGGACTGGCGGGGAGCTGCTTTTT. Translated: CASSIGQGTGGELLF.

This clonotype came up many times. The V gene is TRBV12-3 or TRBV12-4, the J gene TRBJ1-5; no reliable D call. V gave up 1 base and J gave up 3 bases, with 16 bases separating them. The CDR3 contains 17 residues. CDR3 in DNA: TGTGCCAGCAGTTTAGTCCCCCCGAGGCAGGTCAATCAGCCCCAGCATTTT. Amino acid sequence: CASSLVPPRQVNQPQHF.

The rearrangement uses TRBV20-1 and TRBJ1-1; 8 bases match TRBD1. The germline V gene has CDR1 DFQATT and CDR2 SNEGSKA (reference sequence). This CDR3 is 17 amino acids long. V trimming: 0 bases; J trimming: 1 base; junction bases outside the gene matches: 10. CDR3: CSARDLGQGDRNTEAFF. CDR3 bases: TGCAGTGCTAGAGATTTAGGACAGGGTGACAGGAACACTGAAGCTTTCTTT.

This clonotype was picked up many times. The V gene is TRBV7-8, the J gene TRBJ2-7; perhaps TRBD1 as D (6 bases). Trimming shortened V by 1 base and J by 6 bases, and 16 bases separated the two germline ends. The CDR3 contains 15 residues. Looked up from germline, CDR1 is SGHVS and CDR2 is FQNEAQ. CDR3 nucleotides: TGTGCCAGCAGCTTAGTGTCACGACAGGTACGCGAGCAGTACTTC. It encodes CASSLVSRQVREQYF.

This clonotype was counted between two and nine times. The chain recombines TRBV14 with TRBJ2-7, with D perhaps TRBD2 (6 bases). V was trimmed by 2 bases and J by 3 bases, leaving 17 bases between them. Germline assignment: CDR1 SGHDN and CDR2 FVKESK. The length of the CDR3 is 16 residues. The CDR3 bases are TGTGCCAGCAGCCAAACTGGGAGGATTATTAACTACGAGCAGTACTTC. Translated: CASSQTGRIINYEQYF. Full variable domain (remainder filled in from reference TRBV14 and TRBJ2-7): EAGVTQFPSHSVIEKGQTVTLRCDPISGHDNLYWYRRVMGKEIKFLLHFVKESKQDESGMPNNRFLAERTGGTYSTLKVQPAELEDSGVYFCASSQTGRIINYEQYFGPGTRLTVT.

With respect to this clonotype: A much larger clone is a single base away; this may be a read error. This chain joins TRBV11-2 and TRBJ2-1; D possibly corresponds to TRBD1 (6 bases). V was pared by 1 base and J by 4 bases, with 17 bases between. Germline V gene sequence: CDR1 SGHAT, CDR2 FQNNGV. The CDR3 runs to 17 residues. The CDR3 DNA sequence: TGTGCCAGCAGCTTAGCAGGGGCAAGGGGCTTTTACAATGAGCAGTTCTTC. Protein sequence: CASSLAGARGFYNEQFF.

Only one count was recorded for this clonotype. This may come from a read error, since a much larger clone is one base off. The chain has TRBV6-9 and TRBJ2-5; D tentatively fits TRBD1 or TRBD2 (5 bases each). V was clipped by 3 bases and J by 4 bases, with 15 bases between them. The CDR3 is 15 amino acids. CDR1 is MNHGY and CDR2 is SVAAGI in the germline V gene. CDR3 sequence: CASSYDYRQLETQYF. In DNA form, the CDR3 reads TGTGCCAGCAGTTACGACTATAGACAGCTAGAGACCCAGTACTTC.

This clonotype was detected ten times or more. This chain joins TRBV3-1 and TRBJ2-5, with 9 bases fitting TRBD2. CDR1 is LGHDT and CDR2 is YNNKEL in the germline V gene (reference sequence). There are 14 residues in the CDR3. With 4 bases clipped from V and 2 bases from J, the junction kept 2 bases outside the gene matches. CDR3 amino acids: CASSRLAEQETQYF. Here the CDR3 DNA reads TGTGCCAGCAGCCGACTAGCGGAACAAGAGACCCAGTACTTC.

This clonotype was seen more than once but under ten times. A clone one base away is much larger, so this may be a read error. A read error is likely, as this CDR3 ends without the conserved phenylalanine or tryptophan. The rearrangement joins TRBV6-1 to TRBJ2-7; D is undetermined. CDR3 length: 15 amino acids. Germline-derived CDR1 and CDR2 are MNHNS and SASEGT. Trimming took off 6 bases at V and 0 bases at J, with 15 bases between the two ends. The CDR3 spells CASREHDASSYEQYL. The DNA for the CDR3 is TGTGCCAGCAGAGAACACGATGCCAGCTCCTACGAGCAGTACCTC.

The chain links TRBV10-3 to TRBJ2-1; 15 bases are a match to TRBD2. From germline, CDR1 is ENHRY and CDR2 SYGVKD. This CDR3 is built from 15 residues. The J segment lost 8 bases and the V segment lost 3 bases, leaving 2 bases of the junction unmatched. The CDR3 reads CAISDGLAGGDEQFF. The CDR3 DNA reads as TGTGCCATCAGTGACGGACTAGCGGGAGGGGATGAGCAGTTCTTC.